Sequencing of this T cell receptor (beta chain) was carried out in a study of response to subunit inactivated influenza vaccine. Study observations and caveats: Authors suggested each seasonal influenza vaccination recruits few new T cells.

Germline lookup yields CDR1 SGHRS and CDR2 YFSETQ. The CDR3 is 13 residues long. The V end lost 4 bases, the J end lost 9 bases, and 14 bases lay between the germline ends. The sample holds a few counts of this clonotype. Its specificity is not known. TCRdb called the RT-PCR reads again in MiXCR, with one record for every CDR3 protein. The top ten hold less than 8.5% of the sample, which has 590,000 or so distinct CDR3 sequences, around 15% seen once. This receptor was identified in a middle-aged man who received an inactivated influenza vaccine. The source material was PBMCs from blood, sampled less than 15 days before vaccination. The chain links TRBV5-1 to TRBJ1-5; D is unclear. In DNA, the CDR3 is TGCGCCAGCAGCATGAATATGGGTTCGCCCCAGCATTTT. Translation: CASSMNMGSPQHF.